One and the same sample provided the 7 T cell receptor beta chains below, sequenced in a study of cytomegalovirus exposure and HLA in healthy donors. Researchers ran the PCR with 60 Vbeta and 13 Jbeta primers. Measured with immunoSEQ multiplex PCR; TCRdb has only the in-frame clones, and not every one. The sample lists some 130,000 clones, roughly 72% occurring once. Sequences were obtained from PBMCs. These receptors all come from a male donor in good health and CMV-seronegative.

As concerns this clone: Compared with germline, one end of the junction differs, possibly owing to a read error. The rearrangement joins TRBV5-1 to TRBJ2-5, with a weak D call TRBD1 (6 bases). Germline CDR1 is SGHRS and CDR2 is YFSETQ. The CDR3 runs to 16 residues. The CDR3 bases are TGCGCCAGCAGCTTGTTCCAACCAGCAGGGGTCCCGGCCCAATACTTC. The encoded protein is CASSLFQPAGVPAQYF.

This chain uses TRBV15 with TRBJ1-1; 8 bases line up with TRBD1. CDR1 and CDR2 from the germline V gene are LNHNV and YYDKDF (reference sequence). The CDR3 is 16 residues long. Losses at the gene ends were 1 base for V and 5 bases for J; bases not matched to a gene: 9. CDR3: CATSRARQGRGTEAFF. The CDR3, as DNA: TGTGCCACCAGCAGAGCTAGACAGGGGAGGGGAACTGAAGCTTTCTTT.

The chain couples TRBV28 to TRBJ1-2; TRBD1 matches at 9 bases. The CDR3 runs to 16 residues. The V gene end was trimmed by 4 bases and the J gene end by 3 bases; junction bases not matched to a gene: 9. CDR1 and CDR2 from the germline V gene are MDHEN and SYDVKM. The CDR3 is CASSSGGTGLYYGYTF. The CDR3 DNA is TGTGCCAGCAGTTCCGGGGGGACAGGGCTTTACTATGGCTACACCTTC.

The count of this clone is one. V and J are TRBV30 and TRBJ1-1, with 9 bases aligning to TRBD1. This CDR3 region has 15 residues. Germline CDR1 and CDR2: GTSNPN and SVGIG (reference sequence). Trimming cost V 8 bases and J 4 bases; bases outside gene matches: 14. The CDR3 loop is CAGGGQGGSSTEAFF. The CDR3 region has the DNA TGTGCCGGAGGGGGACAGGGCGGGTCCTCCACTGAAGCTTTCTTT.

CDR3 sequence (DNA): TGTGCCAGCAGCCCCCGACTAGCGTTAGCTGATGAGCAGTTCTTC. Translating gives CASSPRLALADEQFF. The chain has TRBV7-9 and TRBJ2-1; 8 bases align to TRBD2. The CDR3 is 15 amino acids. Germline V CDR1 and CDR2: SEHNR, FQNEAQ (reference sequence). V dropped 5 bases and J dropped 8; count of bases not matched to a gene: 11.

V gene TRBV6-4 combines with J gene TRBJ2-3; 10 bases agree with TRBD2. Germline V CDR1 and CDR2: MRHNA, SNTAGT. Losses at the gene ends were 3 bases for V and 5 bases for J; bases not matched to a gene: 5. This CDR3 region has 15 residues. DNA for the CDR3: TGTGCCAGCAGTGAGCTAGCGGGGGCGGGAGATACGCAGTATTTT. It encodes CASSELAGAGDTQYF.

The V and J genes are TRBV13 and TRBJ2-1; 12 bases line up with TRBD2. This CDR3 spans 16 amino acids. V dropped 5 bases and J dropped 2; count of bases not matched to a gene: 4. Germline loops: CDR1 PRHDT, CDR2 FYEKMQ (reference sequence). Here the CDR3 reads CASSGRTSGTYNEQFF. The CDR3 nucleotides are TGTGCCAGCAGCGGTCGGACTAGCGGGACCTACAATGAGCAGTTCTTC.